This T cell receptor (beta chain) was identified in a study of cytomegalovirus exposure and HLA in healthy donors. Amplification used 60 Vbeta primers and 13 Jbeta primers. The method was immunoSEQ multiplex PCR; TCRdb's version includes in-frame clones alone and lacks a portion of them. The sample lists fewer than 200,000 clones, about 76% occurring once. Germline-derived CDR1 and CDR2 are SGHDT and YYEEEE. This CDR3 spans 15 amino acids. This rearrangement joins TRBV5-6 to TRBJ2-5, with 7 bases fitting TRBD1. The end of the DNA aligns better with TRBJ2-7, so the J call may be wrong. This clonotype was obtained from a female donor in good health and CMV-seronegative. Sequenced sample: PBMCs. In DNA form, the CDR3 reads TGTGCCAGCAGCTTAACAGGGGCGGGCTCCTACGAGCAGTACTTC. Translated, it gives CASSLTGAGSYEQYF.